This T cell receptor beta chain originates from a study of monozygotic twins with cystic fibrosis. Only one count was recorded for this clone. Method: immunoSEQ multiplex PCR; TCRdb's copy keeps in-frame clones and lacks some. Of fewer than 20,000 clones listed, 91% are singletons. The V and J ends lost 4 bases and 8 bases respectively, with 11 bases between them. The CDR3 has 13 residues. Germline V lookup: CDR1 MNHEY, CDR2 SVGAGI. The chain is built from TRBV6-5 and TRBJ2-2, with D tentatively TRBD2 (6 bases). This receptor was taken from a girl aged 2 to 9 with cystic fibrosis. The sequencing sample was made of blood. DNA of the CDR3: TGTGCCAGCAGTTTCGGGAGACTAGGGGAGCTGTTTTTT. Translated: CASSFGRLGELFF.